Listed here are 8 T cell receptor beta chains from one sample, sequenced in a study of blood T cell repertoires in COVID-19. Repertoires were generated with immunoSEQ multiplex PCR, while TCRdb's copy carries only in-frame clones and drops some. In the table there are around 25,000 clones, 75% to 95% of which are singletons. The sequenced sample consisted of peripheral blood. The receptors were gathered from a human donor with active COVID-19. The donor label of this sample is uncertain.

The CDR3 is CASSPGLRPGELFF. The CDR3 nucleotides are TGTGCCAGCAGCCCCGGACTGAGACCCGGGGAGCTGTTTTTT. The J gene is TRBJ2-2, the V gene TRBV7-2; D is perhaps TRBD2 (5 bases). From germline, CDR1 is SGHTA and CDR2 FQGNSA. The V end lost 5 bases, the J end lost 6 bases, and 13 bases lay between the germline ends. This CDR3 comprises 14 residues.

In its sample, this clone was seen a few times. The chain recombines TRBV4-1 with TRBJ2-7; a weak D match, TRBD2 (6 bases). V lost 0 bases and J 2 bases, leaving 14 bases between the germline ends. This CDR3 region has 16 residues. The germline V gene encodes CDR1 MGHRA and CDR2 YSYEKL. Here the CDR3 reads CASSQEPRGNAYEQYF. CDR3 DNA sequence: TGCGCCAGCAGCCAAGAACCGCGCGGGAATGCCTACGAGCAGTACTTC.

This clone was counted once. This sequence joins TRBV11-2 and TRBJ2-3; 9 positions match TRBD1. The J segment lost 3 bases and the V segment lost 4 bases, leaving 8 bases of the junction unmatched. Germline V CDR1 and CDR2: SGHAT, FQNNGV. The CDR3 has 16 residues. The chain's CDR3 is CASSSTRDRVTDTQYF. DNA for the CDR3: TGTGCCAGCAGCTCTACTCGGGACAGGGTTACAGATACGCAGTATTTT.

The CDR3 nucleotides are TGCAGCCTCCTCGCGGGCCTCAACACCGAGACCCAGTACTTC. Translated: CSLLAGLNTETQYF. This chain joins TRBV29-1 and TRBJ2-5; perhaps TRBD2 as D (5 bases). Germline V gives CDR1 SQVTM, CDR2 ANQGSEA. CDR3 length: 14 residues. V was shortened by 8 bases and J by 5 bases, with 21 bases between the two germline ends. The whole variable domain, remainder taken from reference TRBV29-1 and TRBJ2-5, is SAVISQKPSRDICQRGTSLTIQCQVDSQVTMMFWYRQQPGQSLTLIATANQGSEATYESGFVIDKFPISRPNLTFSTLTVSNMSPEDSSIYLCSLLAGLNTETQYFGPGTRLLVL.

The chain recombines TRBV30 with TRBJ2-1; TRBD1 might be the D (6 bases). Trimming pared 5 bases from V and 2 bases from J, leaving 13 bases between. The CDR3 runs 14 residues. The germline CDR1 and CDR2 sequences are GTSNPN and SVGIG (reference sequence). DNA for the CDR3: TGTGCCTGGGGTAACAGGGTCCCCTACAATGAGCAGTTCTTC. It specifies CAWGNRVPYNEQFF.

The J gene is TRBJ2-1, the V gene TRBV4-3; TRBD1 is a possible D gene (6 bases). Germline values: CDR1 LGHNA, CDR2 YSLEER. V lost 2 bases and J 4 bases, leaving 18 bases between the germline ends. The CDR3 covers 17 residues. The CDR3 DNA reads TGCGCCAGCAGCCAAAGGGGGAGCTCTCTTCGATACAATGAGCAGTTCTTC. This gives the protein CASSQRGSSLRYNEQFF.

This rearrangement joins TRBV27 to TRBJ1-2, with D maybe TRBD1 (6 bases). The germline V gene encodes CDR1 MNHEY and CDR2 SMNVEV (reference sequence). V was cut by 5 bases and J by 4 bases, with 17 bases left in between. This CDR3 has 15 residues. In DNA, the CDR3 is TGTGCCAGCAGTCCATACAGGGACATCACCTATGGCTACACCTTC. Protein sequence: CASSPYRDITYGYTF.

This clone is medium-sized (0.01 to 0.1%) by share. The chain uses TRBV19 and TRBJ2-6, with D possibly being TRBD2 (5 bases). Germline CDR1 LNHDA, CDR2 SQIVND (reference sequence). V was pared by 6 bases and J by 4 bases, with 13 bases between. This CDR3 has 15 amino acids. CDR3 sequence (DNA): TGTGCCAGTAGGGGGAAAGCGGAAGGGGCCAACGTCCTGACTTTC. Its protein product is CASRGKAEGANVLTF.